This T cell receptor beta chain was recorded in a study of cytotoxic CD8 clonotypes in ibrutinib-treated CLL. The assay was immunoSEQ multiplex PCR, and TCRdb's table has in-frame clones only and misses some. Among 50,000 to 60,000 clones listed, approximately 87% were seen once. V was clipped by 3 bases and J by 1 base; unmatched bases: 3. Germline CDR1 and CDR2: MDHEN and SYDVKM. The CDR3 covers 15 residues. Sequenced material: PBMCs, taken after 24 months of ibrutinib treatment. The TCR comes from a human donor with chronic lymphocytic leukemia. The chain recombines TRBV28 with TRBJ2-1; 7 bases agree with TRBD1. The CDR3 region has the DNA TGTGCCAGCAGTTTTTTCAGGGGGTCCTACAATGAGCAGTTCTTC. This codes for CASSFFRGSYNEQFF.